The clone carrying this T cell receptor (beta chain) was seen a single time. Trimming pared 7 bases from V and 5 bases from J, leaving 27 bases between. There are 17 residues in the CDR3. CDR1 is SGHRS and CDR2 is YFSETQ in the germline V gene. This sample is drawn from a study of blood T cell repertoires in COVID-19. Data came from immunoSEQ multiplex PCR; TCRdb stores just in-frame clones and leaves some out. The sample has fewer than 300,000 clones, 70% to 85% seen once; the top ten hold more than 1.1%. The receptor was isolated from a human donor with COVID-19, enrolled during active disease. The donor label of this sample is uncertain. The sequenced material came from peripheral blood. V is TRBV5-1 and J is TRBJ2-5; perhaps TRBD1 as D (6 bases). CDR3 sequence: CASPLRPGQPKEETQYF. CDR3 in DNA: TGCGCCAGCCCTCTTCGACCCGGACAGCCTAAGGAGGAGACCCAGTACTTC. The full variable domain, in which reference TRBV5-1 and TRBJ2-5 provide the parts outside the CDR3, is KAGVTQTPRYLIKTRGQQVTLSCSPISGHRSVSWYQQTPGQGLQFLFEYFSETQRNKGNFPGRFSGRQFSNSRSEMNVSTLELGDSALYLCASPLRPGQPKEETQYFGPGTRLLVL.